This TCR beta chain originates from a study of cytomegalovirus exposure and HLA in healthy donors. The method was immunoSEQ multiplex PCR; TCRdb's version includes in-frame clones alone and lacks a portion of them. The sample holds about 130,000 clones, roughly 90% seen once. Deletions cut 1 base from V and 6 bases from J, with 19 bases between. The CDR3 contains 17 residues. Germline V gene sequence: CDR1 SGHVS, CDR2 FQNEAQ. Specimen: PBMCs. The chain couples TRBV7-8 to TRBJ2-1; D is possibly TRBD2 (5 bases). This TCR came from a man aged 30-40 years in good health and CMV-seronegative. In nucleotides, the CDR3 is TGTGCCAGCAGCTTAGTATCCGGGGTCCCCCAGTCCAATGAGCAGTTCTTC. Translated, it gives CASSLVSGVPQSNEQFF. The full variable domain, its missing parts supplied by reference TRBV7-8 and TRBJ2-1, is GAGVSQSPRYKVAKRGQDVALRCDPISGHVSLFWYQQALGQGPEFLTYFQNEAQLDKSGLPSDRFFAERPEGSVSTLKIQRTQQEDSAVYLCASSLVSGVPQSNEQFFGPGTRLTVL.